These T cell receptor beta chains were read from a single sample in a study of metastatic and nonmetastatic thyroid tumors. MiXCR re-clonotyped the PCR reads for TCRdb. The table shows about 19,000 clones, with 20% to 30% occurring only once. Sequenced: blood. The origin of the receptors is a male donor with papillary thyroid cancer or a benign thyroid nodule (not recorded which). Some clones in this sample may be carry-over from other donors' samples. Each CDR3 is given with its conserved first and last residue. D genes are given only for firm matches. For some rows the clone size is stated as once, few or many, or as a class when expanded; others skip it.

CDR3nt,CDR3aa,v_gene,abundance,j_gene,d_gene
TGTGCCAGCAGCTTTCAGGGGGGCTACGAGCAGTACTTC,CASSFQGGYEQYF,TRBV11-2,medium-sized,TRBJ2-7,NA
TGTGCCAGCAGCAGCCCGGGACTTGCAATTCGCACAGATACGCAGTATTTT,CASSSPGLAIRTDTQYF,TRBV6-2/TRBV6-3,few,TRBJ2-3,NA
TGTGCCAGCAGCCCAGGCCTTGGGCAGGGAGGTTCACCCCTCCACTTT,CASSPGLGQGGSPLHF,TRBV28,few,TRBJ1-6,NA
TGTGCCAGCAGTGTACAGGGGGACACTGAAGCTTTCTTT,CASSVQGDTEAFF,TRBV6-1,few,TRBJ1-1,TRBD1
TGTGCCAGCAGCTTAATTCCCACCGGGACAACCCTGGGGAATGAGCAGTTCTTC,CASSLIPTGTTLGNEQFF,TRBV7-3,NA,TRBJ2-1,NA
TGCGCCAGCAGTTGGACTAGCGGGAGGTTCACAGATACGCAGTATTTT,CASSWTSGRFTDTQYF,TRBV6-9,few,TRBJ2-3,TRBD2
TGTGCCAGCAGTGAAATCCAGGGGGCGAATTCACCCCTCCACTTT,CASSEIQGANSPLHF,TRBV6-1,NA,TRBJ1-6,TRBD1
TGCGCCAGCAGCTTGGGGTCTTTCTCCTACAATGAGCAGTTCTTC,CASSLGSFSYNEQFF,TRBV5-1,once,TRBJ2-1,NA
TGCAGCGGATCAGAACAGGGGGACTATGGCTACACCTTC,CSGSEQGDYGYTF,TRBV29-1,NA,TRBJ1-2,TRBD1
TGTGCCAGCAGCTTATTATTTGGTAGTTTAGATACGCAGTATTTT,CASSLLFGSLDTQYF,TRBV11-2,medium-sized,TRBJ2-3,NA
TGTGCCAGCAGCCAAGGGCTTCAGGGCTACGAGCAGTACTTC,CASSQGLQGYEQYF,TRBV4-2,NA,TRBJ2-7,NA
TGTGCCAGCAGTTACTCGATCAGGACCGGGGAGCTGTTTTTT,CASSYSIRTGELFF,TRBV6-2/TRBV6-3,NA,TRBJ2-2,NA
TGTGCCAGCAGTTTATCTGGTTTACTAGCGGGGACCTACAATGAGCAGTTCTTC,CASSLSGLLAGTYNEQFF,TRBV27,medium-sized,TRBJ2-1,TRBD2
TGTGCCAGCCTAGGACAGACCTACGAGCAGTACTTC,CASLGQTYEQYF,TRBV6-1,NA,TRBJ2-7,NA
TGCAGTGCTCAAGACGGTCATACTCGCACAGATACGCAGTATTTT,CSAQDGHTRTDTQYF,TRBV20-1,few,TRBJ2-3,NA
TGTGCCAGCAGTGACCCCGGCGGACTCTACATAGAAGCTTTCTTT,CASSDPGGLYIEAFF,TRBV25-1,NA,TRBJ1-1,NA
TGTGCCAGCAGCTTGGTTAGGGGGGCAGGAGATACGCAGTATTTT,CASSLVRGAGDTQYF,TRBV11-1,NA,TRBJ2-3,NA
TGTGCCAGCAGCGCCGGTCTACAAGAGACCCAGTACTTC,CASSAGLQETQYF,TRBV9,many,TRBJ2-5,NA
TGTGCCAGCAGTGAAGAGGGCAGGGGGCGCGGGGAGCTGTTTTTT,CASSEEGRGRGELFF,TRBV6-1,few,TRBJ2-2,TRBD1
TGTGCCAGCAGTGAGACTCACACTGAAGCTTTCTTT,CASSETHTEAFF,TRBV2,few,TRBJ1-1,NA
TGCAGTGCTAGAGACCCAAGAGCGGGTACTGAGCAGTTCTTC,CSARDPRAGTEQFF,TRBV20-1,many,TRBJ2-1,NA
TGTGCCAGCAGTGCTCAGGGGGGGGACACTGAAGCTTTCTTT,CASSAQGGDTEAFF,TRBV12-3/TRBV12-4,NA,TRBJ1-1,TRBD1
TGTGCCAGCAACAGTCTGGGACTTTTTAATTCACCCCTCCACTTT,CASNSLGLFNSPLHF,TRBV6-1,medium-sized,TRBJ1-6,NA
TGCGCCAGCAGTGGGACAGGGAGGAGAGAGACCCAGTACTTC,CASSGTGRRETQYF,TRBV5-1,NA,TRBJ2-5,TRBD1
TGCAGTGCTAGTAGAGGGTTTTACGAGCAGTACTTC,CSASRGFYEQYF,TRBV20-1,many,TRBJ2-7,NA
TGTGCCTGGAGTTTAACAATAGGGGAGCTGTTTTTT,CAWSLTIGELFF,TRBV30,once,TRBJ2-2,NA
TGTGCCAGCAGCTTATATCCCCTACCTAGCGGAAACTACGGGCAGTACTTC,CASSLYPLPSGNYGQYF,TRBV11-2,NA,TRBJ2-7,TRBD2
TGCAGTGCTAGAGGTCCCCAGGGGACTGAAGCTTTCTTT,CSARGPQGTEAFF,TRBV20-1,NA,TRBJ1-1,NA
TGTGCCAGCACCCACAGGGATTTCACCGGGGAGCTGTTTTTT,CASTHRDFTGELFF,TRBV28,NA,TRBJ2-2,NA
TGTGCCAGCAGCGTAGCTAGACAGAGAGGGAGTGAGCAGTTCTTC,CASSVARQRGSEQFF,TRBV5-4,many,TRBJ2-1,NA
TGTGCCAGCAGGCGAAGCTCTGGGGCCAACGTCCTGACTTTC,CASRRSSGANVLTF,TRBV6-1,medium-sized,TRBJ2-6,NA
TGTGCCTGGAGTGTACCGGGACTAGCGGGAGTAACAGATACGCAGTATTTT,CAWSVPGLAGVTDTQYF,TRBV30,NA,TRBJ2-3,TRBD2
TGTGCCTGCAGTTACGTTGGGGATCAGCCCCAGCATTTT,CACSYVGDQPQHF,TRBV28,few,TRBJ1-5,NA
TGCAGTGCTGGGGACAGGGGATACGAGACCCAGTACTTC,CSAGDRGYETQYF,TRBV20-1,many,TRBJ2-5,TRBD1
TGTGCCAGCAGCCAAGACGCACCGTCCTACGAGCAGTACTTC,CASSQDAPSYEQYF,TRBV6-2/TRBV6-3,NA,TRBJ2-7,NA